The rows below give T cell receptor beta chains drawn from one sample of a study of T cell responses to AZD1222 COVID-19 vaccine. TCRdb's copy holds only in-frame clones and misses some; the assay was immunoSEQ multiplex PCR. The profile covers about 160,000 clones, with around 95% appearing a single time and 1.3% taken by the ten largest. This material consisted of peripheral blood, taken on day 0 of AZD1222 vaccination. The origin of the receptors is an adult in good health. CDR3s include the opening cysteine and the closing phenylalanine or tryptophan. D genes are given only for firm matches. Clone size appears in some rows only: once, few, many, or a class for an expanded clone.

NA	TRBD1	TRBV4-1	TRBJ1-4	TGCGCCAGCAGCTCGACGGACAGGCGTAATGAAAAACTGTTTTTT	CASSSTDRRNEKLFF
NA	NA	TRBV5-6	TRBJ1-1	TGTGCCAGCAGCTGGGGGTGGAGGGACACTGAAGCTTTCTTT	CASSWGWRDTEAFF
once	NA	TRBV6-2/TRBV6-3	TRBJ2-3	TGTGCCAGCAGTCATGCGACAGGTTGGCGCACAGATACGCAGTATTTT	CASSHATGWRTDTQYF
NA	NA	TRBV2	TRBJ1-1	TGTGCCAGCAGTGAAGACAGCAACACTGAAGCTTTCTTT	CASSEDSNTEAFF
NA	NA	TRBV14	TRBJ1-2	TGTGCCAGCAGCCTAGGCGGGCGGAATGGCTACACCTTC	CASSLGGRNGYTF
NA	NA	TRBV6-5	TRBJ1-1	TGTGCCAGCAGTAGGAATAGCCTTAACAATGAAGCTTTCTTT	CASSRNSLNNEAFF
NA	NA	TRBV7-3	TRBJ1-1	TGTGCCAGCAGCCCCTCGAGGGGGACTGAAGCTTTCTTT	CASSPSRGTEAFF
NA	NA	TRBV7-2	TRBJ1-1	TGTGCCAGCAGCTTCGTCGGGCCACAGAACACTGAAGCTTTCTTT	CASSFVGPQNTEAFF
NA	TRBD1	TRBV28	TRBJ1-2	TGTGCCAGCAGTTTCCGGGACAGGGCTTCCTATGGCTACACCTTC	CASSFRDRASYGYTF
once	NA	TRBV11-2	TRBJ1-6	TGTGCCAGCAGCTTAGGCCTTTCCTCACCCCTCCACTTT	CASSLGLSSPLHF
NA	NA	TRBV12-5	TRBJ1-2	TGTGCTAGTGGTGGAACGGGAACCCAGGGGTGGAGTCTTTCTCTCGGTGGCTACACCTTC	CASGGTGTQGWSLSLGGYTF
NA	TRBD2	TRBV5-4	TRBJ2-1	TGTGCCAGCAGCTTACCAGAGCGGGGGCCTTACAATGAGCAGTTCTTC	CASSLPERGPYNEQFF
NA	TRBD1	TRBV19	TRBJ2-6	TGTGCCAGTAGCCCGAACAGACAGGGGGTTGGGGCCAACGTCCTGACTTTC	CASSPNRQGVGANVLTF
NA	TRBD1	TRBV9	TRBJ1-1	TGTGCCAGCAGCGTAGAGCAGGGGGTAGTAACTGAAGCTTTCTTT	CASSVEQGVVTEAFF
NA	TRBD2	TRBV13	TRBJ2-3	TGTGCCAGTACTGGAAAAGGGCTAGCGGGGAGAAATACGCAGTATTTT	CASTGKGLAGRNTQYF
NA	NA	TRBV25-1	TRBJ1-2	TGTGCCAGCAGTGACCCCTTGGGAGGGAACTATGGCTACACCTTC	CASSDPLGGNYGYTF
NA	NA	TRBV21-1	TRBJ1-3	TGTGCCAGCAGCAAAAAGGGGGGGTCCCTCGGGACGCATAAGGCTGGAAACACCATATATTTT	CASSKKGGSLGTHKAGNTIYF
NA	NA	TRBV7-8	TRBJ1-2	TGTGCCAGCAGCTTCCATCGGGACCGTCCTAACTATGGCTACACCTTC	CASSFHRDRPNYGYTF
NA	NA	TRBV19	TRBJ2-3	TGTGCCAGTAGTATAGATAGGGGATTACCAGATACGCAGTATTTT	CASSIDRGLPDTQYF
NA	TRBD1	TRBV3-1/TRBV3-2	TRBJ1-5	TGTGCCAGCAGCCAAGGGCCAGGGGGATATCAGCCCCAGCATTTT	CASSQGPGGYQPQHF
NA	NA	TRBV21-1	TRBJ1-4	TGTGCCAGCAGCACGCTGATCAAGGGACCTAGGGGTGAAAAACTGTTTTTT	CASSTLIKGPRGEKLFF
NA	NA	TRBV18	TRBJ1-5	TGTGCCAGCTCACCAGAGGCGGGGATGGGCAATCAGCCCCAGCATTTT	CASSPEAGMGNQPQHF
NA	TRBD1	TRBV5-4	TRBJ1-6	TGTGCCAGCAGCTTGGGACAGGGAGAGTCACCCCTCCACTTT	CASSLGQGESPLHF
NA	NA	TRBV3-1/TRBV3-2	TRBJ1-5	TGTGCCAGCAGCCGCTGGGGGTCTCATCAGCCCCAGCATTTT	CASSRWGSHQPQHF
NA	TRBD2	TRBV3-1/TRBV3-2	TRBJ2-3	TGTGCCAGCAGCCAAGATAGCGCTAGCGGGAGCCTAAGCACAGATACGCAGTATTTT	CASSQDSASGSLSTDTQYF
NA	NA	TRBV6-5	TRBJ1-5	TGTGCCAGCAGGGACCCCATCGGGCCCCAGCATTTT	CASRDPIGPQHF
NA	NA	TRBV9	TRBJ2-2	TGTGCCAGCAGCGTAGGGCTCACGGGGACCGGGGAGCTGTTTTTT	CASSVGLTGTGELFF
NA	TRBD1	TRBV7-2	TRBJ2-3	TGTGCCAGCAGCGCGCCCACAGGGGGCACAGATACGCAGTATTTT	CASSAPTGGTDTQYF
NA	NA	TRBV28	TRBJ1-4	TGTGCCAGCAGACTACAGGGTGCAACTAATGAAAAACTGTTTTTT	CASRLQGATNEKLFF
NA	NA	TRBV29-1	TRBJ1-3	TGCAGCGCCAGTTCTGGGGGAAACAGGCACTCTGGAAACACCATATATTTT	CSASSGGNRHSGNTIYF
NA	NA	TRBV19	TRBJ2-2	TGTGCCAGTGCTCAGGTTGTAAACACCGGGGAGCTGTTTTTT	CASAQVVNTGELFF
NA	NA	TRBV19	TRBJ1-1	TGTGCCAGTAGTGAGGGCACTGAAGCTTTCTTT	CASSEGTEAFF
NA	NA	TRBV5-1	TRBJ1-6	TGCGCCAGCAGCCTTGTCCCACAGGGTGGGAATTCACCCCTCCACTTT	CASSLVPQGGNSPLHF
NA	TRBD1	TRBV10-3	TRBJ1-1	TGTGCCAGCGCGGGACAGAGGGAAACTGAAGCTTTCTTT	CASAGQRETEAFF
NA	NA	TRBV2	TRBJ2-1	TGTGCCAGCAGTGAAGATCCGACGGGCCAGTTCTTC	CASSEDPTGQFF
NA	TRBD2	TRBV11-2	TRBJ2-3	TGTGCCAGCAGCTTAGGGGCCCGGGGGGCAGATACGCAGTATTTT	CASSLGARGADTQYF
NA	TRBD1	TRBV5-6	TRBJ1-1	TGTGCCAGCAGCGGGCGACAGGGTATGAACACTGAAGCTTTCTTT	CASSGRQGMNTEAFF
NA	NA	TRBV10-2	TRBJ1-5	TGCGCCAGCGGGGCAGCCGCCGAGCCCCAGCATTTT	CASGAAAEPQHF
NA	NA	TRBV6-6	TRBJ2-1	TGTGCCAGCAGTTACCCGTCTACATACAATGAGCAGTTCTTC	CASSYPSTYNEQFF
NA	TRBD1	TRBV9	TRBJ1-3	TGTGCCAGCAGCTCCAGGACAGGCGGCTCTGGAAACACCATATATTTT	CASSSRTGGSGNTIYF
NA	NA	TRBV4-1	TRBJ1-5	TGCGCCAGCAGCCTTAGTTGGGGTAGCAATCAGCCCCAGCATTTT	CASSLSWGSNQPQHF
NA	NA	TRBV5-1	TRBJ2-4	TGCGCCAGCAGCCGGATCGGCGGGGGCCTTTCATTTAAAAACATTCAGTACTTC	CASSRIGGGLSFKNIQYF
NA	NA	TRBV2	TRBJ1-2	TGTGCCAGCAGTGTAAACCCCACTACGGCAGGCTATGGCTACACCTTC	CASSVNPTTAGYGYTF
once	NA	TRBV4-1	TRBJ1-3	TGCGCCAGCAGCCAAGTGTTAGGCCGTAGCTCTGGAAACACCATATATTTT	CASSQVLGRSSGNTIYF
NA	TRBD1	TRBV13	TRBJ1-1	TGTGCCAGCAGCCCCAGGGACAGGGGGCGTTTTACTGAAGCTTTCTTT	CASSPRDRGRFTEAFF
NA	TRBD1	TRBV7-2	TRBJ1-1	TGTGCCAGCAGCTTAGGGACAGGCCTCCACACTGAAGCTTTCTTT	CASSLGTGLHTEAFF